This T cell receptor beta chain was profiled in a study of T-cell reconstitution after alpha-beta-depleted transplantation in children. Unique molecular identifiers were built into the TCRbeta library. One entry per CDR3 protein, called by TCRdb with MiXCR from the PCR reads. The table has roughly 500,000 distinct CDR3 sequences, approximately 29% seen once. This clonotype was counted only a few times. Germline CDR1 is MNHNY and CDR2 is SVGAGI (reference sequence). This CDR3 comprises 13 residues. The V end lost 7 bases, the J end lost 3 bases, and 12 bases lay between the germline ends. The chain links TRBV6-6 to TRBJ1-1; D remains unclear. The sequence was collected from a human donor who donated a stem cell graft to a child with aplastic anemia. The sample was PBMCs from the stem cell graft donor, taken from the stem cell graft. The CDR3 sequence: CASTRPRDTEAFF. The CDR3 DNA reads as TGTGCCAGCACCCGGCCGCGGGACACTGAAGCTTTCTTT.